This T cell receptor (beta chain) stems from a study of blood T cell repertoires in COVID-19. About the research overall: PBMCs, B-cell-depleted T cells, or T cells provided the cDNA or gDNA that made up the material.

In the source study's methods: Estimates of nucleated cell counts were drawn from the amplification of reference gene primers. The table came from immunoSEQ multiplex PCR; TCRdb's copy has only in-frame clones and leaves some out. The V and J calls and clone size come from that table; D and trimming were worked out from the DNA. The sample yields a few hundred thousand clones, about 85% seen once. This clonotype was obtained from a woman in her late teens or twenties with acute or convalescent COVID-19. What was sequenced was peripheral blood.

The CDR3 DNA reads as TGTGCCATCAGTGAAAGTCAGGAGACCCAGTACTTC. This sequence encodes CAISESQETQYF. The V call is TRBV10-3, the J call TRBJ2-5, with unresolved D. In germline, CDR1 is ENHRY, CDR2 SYGVKD. The germline V and J ends were trimmed by 3 bases and 5 bases, with 7 bases remaining between them. The CDR3 length is 12 residues.